One and the same sample provided the 4 T cell receptor beta chains below, sequenced in a study of OX40 agonist ivuxolimab in advanced cancers. Assay used: immunoSEQ multiplex PCR; TCRdb lists only in-frame clones, some missing. The sample holds around 56,000 clones, around 75% seen once. Source: CD4+ or CD8+ T cells sorted from blood, taken in a trial of the OX40 agonist ivuxolimab. The origin of the receptors is an adult with an advanced solid tumor such as melanoma, head and neck, liver or kidney cancer.

This clone has just a few counts. This chain uses TRBV19 with TRBJ2-5; D unclear. V was clipped by 1 base and J by 1 base, with 7 bases between them. Germline V gives CDR1 LNHDA, CDR2 SQIVND (reference sequence). This CDR3 is built from 14 residues. CDR3: CASSIGGSQETQYF. CDR3 bases: TGTGCCAGTAGTATAGGAGGTAGCCAAGAGACCCAGTACTTC.

The chain is built from TRBV6-5 and TRBJ1-5; 7 bases map to TRBD1. This CDR3 region has 15 residues. The ends lost 6 bases at V and 3 bases at J; junction bases unmatched: 8. Germline V lookup: CDR1 MNHEY, CDR2 SVGAGI. As DNA, the CDR3 is TGTGCCAGCAGCAACACACAGGGGACCAATCAGCCCCAGCATTTT. Residues: CASSNTQGTNQPQHF.

The sample holds a few counts of this clone. The chain has TRBV7-9 and TRBJ1-1; a possible D gene is TRBD1 (6 bases). The CDR3 has 13 residues. V was clipped by 4 bases and J by 6 bases, with 12 bases between them. CDR1 and CDR2 (germline): SEHNR, FQNEAQ (reference sequence). The CDR3 nucleotides are TGTGCCAGCAGCTACGAAGGGGGAGCTGAAGCTTTCTTT. This gives the protein CASSYEGGAEAFF.

The rearrangement uses TRBV7-9 and TRBJ2-5; TRBD1 aligns across 9 bases. CDR3 length: 14 residues. Trimming cost V 5 bases and J 7 bases; bases outside gene matches: 8. Per germline, CDR1 SEHNR and CDR2 FQNEAQ (reference sequence). Here the CDR3 DNA reads TGTGCCAGCAGCCCGACAGGGGGAGGCCGGACCCAGTACTTC. This sequence encodes CASSPTGGGRTQYF.